A single T cell receptor beta chain is shown here with its context. Method: immunoSEQ multiplex PCR; TCRdb's copy keeps in-frame clones and lacks some. Among roughly 100,000 clones listed, around 85% were seen once. The record originates from a study of PD-L1 blockade in urothelial cancer. Across the study: Blood was analyzed 3 weeks (second dose) and 6 weeks after treatment start.

This CDR3 comprises 14 residues. Germline-derived CDR1 and CDR2 are MNHEY and SVGAGI. Trimming removed 6 bases from V and 6 bases from J; junction bases left unmatched: 5. The TCR sequence derives from a middle-aged man with urothelial cancer. The V call is TRBV6-5, the J call TRBJ1-6; 7 bases are shared with TRBD1. The sequenced sample was PBMCs, obtained around atezolizumab (anti-PD-L1) treatment. CDR3 sequence: CASSAGQLNSPLHF. The CDR3 DNA sequence: TGTGCCAGCAGCGCGGGACAGCTTAATTCACCCCTCCACTTT.